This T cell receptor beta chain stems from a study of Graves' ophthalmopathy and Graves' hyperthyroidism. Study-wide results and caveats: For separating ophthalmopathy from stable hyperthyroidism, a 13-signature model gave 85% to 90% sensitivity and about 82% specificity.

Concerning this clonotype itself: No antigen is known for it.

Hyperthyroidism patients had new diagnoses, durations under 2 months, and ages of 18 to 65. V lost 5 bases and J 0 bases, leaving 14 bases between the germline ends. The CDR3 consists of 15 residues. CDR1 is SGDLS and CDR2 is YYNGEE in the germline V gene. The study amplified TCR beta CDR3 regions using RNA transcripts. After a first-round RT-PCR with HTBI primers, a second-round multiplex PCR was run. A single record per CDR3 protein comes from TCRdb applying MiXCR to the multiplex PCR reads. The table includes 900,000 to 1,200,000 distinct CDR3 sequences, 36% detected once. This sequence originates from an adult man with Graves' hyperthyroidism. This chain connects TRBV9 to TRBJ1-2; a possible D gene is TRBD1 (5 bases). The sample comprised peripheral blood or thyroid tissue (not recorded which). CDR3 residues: CASSRGRSTNYGYTF. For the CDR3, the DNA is TGTGCCAGCAGTCGGGGACGGAGTACTAACTATGGCTACACCTTC.